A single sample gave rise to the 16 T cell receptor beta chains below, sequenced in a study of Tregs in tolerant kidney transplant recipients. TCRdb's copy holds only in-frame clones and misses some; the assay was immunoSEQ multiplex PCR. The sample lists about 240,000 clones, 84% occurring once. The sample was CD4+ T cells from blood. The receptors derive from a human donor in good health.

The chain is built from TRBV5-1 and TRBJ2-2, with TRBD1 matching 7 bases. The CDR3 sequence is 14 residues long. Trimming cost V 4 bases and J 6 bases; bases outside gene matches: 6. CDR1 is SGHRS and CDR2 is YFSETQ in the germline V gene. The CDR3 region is CASSPTTGAGELFF. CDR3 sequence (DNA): TGCGCCAGCAGCCCGACAACAGGGGCCGGGGAGCTGTTTTTT.

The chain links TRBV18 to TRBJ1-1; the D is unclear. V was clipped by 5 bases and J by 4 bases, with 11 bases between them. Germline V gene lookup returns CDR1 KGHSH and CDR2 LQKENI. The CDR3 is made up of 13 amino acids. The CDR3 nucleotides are TGTGCCAGCTCAGAGTCGGTGAGCACTGAAGCTTTCTTT. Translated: CASSESVSTEAFF.

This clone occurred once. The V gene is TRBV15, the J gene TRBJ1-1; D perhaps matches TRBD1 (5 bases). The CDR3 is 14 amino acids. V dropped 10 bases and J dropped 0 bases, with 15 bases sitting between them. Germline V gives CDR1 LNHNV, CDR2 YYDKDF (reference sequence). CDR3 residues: CAISLRGMNTEAFF. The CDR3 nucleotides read TGTGCCATATCCCTGAGGGGCATGAACACTGAAGCTTTCTTT.

CDR3 coding DNA: TGTGCCAGCAGTTTGGCTAGCGGGAGGGCCAGGGATACGCAGTATTTT. Protein product: CASSLASGRARDTQYF. This chain joins TRBV28 and TRBJ2-3; 12 bases agree with TRBD2. Germline CDR1 MDHEN, CDR2 SYDVKM. The CDR3 covers 16 residues. The V and J ends lost 3 bases and 6 bases, in that order; junction bases with no gene match: 7.

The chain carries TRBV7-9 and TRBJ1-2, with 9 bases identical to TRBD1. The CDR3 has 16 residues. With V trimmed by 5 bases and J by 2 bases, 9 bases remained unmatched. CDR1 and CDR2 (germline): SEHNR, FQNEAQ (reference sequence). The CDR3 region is CASSRRTGDRNYGYTF. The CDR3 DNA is TGTGCCAGCAGCCGCCGGACAGGGGACCGCAACTATGGCTACACCTTC.

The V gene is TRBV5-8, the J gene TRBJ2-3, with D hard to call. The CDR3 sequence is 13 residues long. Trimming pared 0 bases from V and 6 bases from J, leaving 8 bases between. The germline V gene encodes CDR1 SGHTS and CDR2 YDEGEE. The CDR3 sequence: CASSLAGIDTQYF. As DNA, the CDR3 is TGTGCCAGCAGCTTGGCAGGCATTGATACGCAGTATTTT.

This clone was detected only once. The CDR3 loop reads CASRYGVGEKLFF. CDR3 nucleotide sequence: TGTGCCAGCCGGTACGGGGTGGGGGAAAAACTGTTTTTT. The chain links TRBV2 to TRBJ1-4; D is unresolved. V shed 8 bases and J shed 8 bases, with 15 bases lying between them. The CDR3 spans 13 residues. Looked up from germline, CDR1 is SNHLY and CDR2 is FYNNEI.

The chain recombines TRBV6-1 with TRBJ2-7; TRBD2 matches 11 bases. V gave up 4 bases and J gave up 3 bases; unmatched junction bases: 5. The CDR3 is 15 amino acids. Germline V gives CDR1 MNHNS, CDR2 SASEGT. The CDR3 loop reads CASSAGTSGNYEQYF. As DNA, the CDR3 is TGTGCCAGCAGTGCCGGGACTAGCGGAAACTACGAGCAGTACTTC.

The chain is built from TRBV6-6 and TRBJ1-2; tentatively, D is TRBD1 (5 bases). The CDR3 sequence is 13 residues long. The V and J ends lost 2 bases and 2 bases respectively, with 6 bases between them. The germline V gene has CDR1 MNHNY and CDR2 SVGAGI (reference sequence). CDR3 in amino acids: CASSYEGNYGYTF. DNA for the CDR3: TGTGCCAGCAGTTACGAGGGGAACTATGGCTACACCTTC.

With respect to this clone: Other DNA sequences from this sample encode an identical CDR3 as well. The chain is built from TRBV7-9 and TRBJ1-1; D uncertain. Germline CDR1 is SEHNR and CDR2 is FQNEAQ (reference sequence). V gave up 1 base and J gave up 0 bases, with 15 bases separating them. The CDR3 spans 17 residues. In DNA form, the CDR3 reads TGTGCCAGCAGCTTAGTTCCGTCGGCACAATTGAACACTGAAGCTTTCTTT. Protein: CASSLVPSAQLNTEAFF.

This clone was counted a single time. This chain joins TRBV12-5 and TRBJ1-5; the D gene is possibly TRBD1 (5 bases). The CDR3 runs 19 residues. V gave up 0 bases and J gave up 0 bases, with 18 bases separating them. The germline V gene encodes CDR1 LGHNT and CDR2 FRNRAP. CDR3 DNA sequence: TGTGCTAGTGGTTTGGTAAGTGGGGAGGGACTCTATAGCAATCAGCCCCAGCATTTT. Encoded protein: CASGLVSGEGLYSNQPQHF.

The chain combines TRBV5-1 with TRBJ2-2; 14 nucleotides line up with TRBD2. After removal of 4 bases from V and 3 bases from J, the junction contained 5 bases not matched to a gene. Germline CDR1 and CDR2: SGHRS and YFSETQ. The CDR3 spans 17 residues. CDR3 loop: CASSPRLAGGYTGELFF. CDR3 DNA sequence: TGCGCCAGCAGCCCAAGACTAGCGGGAGGGTACACCGGGGAGCTGTTTTTT. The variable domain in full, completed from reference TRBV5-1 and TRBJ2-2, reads KAGVTQTPRYLIKTRGQQVTLSCSPISGHRSVSWYQQTPGQGLQFLFEYFSETQRNKGNFPGRFSGRQFSNSRSEMNVSTLELGDSALYLCASSPRLAGGYTGELFFGEGSRLTVL.

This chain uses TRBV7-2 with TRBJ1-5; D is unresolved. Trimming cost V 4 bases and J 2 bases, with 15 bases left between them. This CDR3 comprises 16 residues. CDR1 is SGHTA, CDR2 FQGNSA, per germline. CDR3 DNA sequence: TGTGCCAGCAGCTCGAGAACCTCGGGAGGCAATCAGCCCCAGCATTTT. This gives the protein CASSSRTSGGNQPQHF.

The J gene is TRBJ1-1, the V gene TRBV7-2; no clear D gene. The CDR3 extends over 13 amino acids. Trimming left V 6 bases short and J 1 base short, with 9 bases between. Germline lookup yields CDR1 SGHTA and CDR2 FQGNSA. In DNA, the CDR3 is TGTGCCAGCAGGGAGCAACCGAACACTGAAGCTTTCTTT. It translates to CASREQPNTEAFF.

The CDR3 is CASSIGLADTGELFF. Written as DNA, the CDR3 is TGTGCCAGCAGCATCGGACTAGCGGACACCGGGGAGCTGTTTTTT. The chain uses TRBV4-2 and TRBJ2-2; 10 bases align to TRBD2. The CDR3 extends over 15 amino acids. Germline trimming cut 5 bases from V and 3 bases from J; bases unmatched to any gene: 3. From germline, CDR1 is LGHNA and CDR2 YNFKEQ.

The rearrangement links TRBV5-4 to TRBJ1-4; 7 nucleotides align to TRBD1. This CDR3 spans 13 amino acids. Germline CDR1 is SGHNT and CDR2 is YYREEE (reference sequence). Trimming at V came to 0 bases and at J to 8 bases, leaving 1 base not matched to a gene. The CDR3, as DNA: TGTGCCAGCAGCTTGGAGGGGGCGGAAAAACTGTTTTTT. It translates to CASSLEGAEKLFF.